The entry below gives a single T cell receptor (beta chain) sequence along with its context. The ends were cut back, 4 bases at V and 10 bases at J, with 13 bases in the middle. The length of the CDR3 is 12 residues. The sample belongs to a study of blood T cell repertoires in COVID-19. Across the whole study: PBMCs, B-cell-depleted T cells, or T cells provided the cDNA or gDNA that made up the material.

In the authors' methods: Amplification with reference gene primers provided the estimates of nucleated cell counts. The method was immunoSEQ multiplex PCR; TCRdb's version includes in-frame clones alone and lacks a portion of them. V and J calls and clone size are given by that table; D and trimming were obtained from the DNA. Counted here are 19,000 or so clones, 85% to 90% occurring once; the ten biggest clones make up about 20%. The TCR comes from a man aged 65 to 79 with active COVID-19. Specimen: peripheral blood. The rearrangement uses TRBV12-3 or TRBV12-4 and TRBJ1-2; D possibly corresponds to TRBD1 (6 bases). This CDR3 is CASSYRAAVYTF. CDR3 DNA: TGTGCCAGCAGTTACAGGGCCGCGGTCTACACCTTC.